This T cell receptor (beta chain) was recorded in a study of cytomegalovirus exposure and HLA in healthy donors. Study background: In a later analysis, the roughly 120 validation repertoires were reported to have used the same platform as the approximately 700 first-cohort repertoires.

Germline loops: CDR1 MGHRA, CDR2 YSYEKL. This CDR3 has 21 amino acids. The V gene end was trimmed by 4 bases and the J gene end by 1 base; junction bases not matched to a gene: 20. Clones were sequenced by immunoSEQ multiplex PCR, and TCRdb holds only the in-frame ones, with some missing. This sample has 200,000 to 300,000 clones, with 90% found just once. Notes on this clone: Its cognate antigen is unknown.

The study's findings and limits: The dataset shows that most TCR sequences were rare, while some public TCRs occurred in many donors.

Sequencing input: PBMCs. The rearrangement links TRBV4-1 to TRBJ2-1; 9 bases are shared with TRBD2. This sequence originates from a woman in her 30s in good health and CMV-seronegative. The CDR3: CASSRFASGIPRELSYNEQFF. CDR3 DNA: TGCGCCAGCAGCCGATTTGCTAGCGGGATCCCCCGGGAGTTATCCTACAATGAGCAGTTCTTC.